Detailed here is one TCR beta chain. No antigen is known for it. 60 Vbeta and 13 Jbeta primers were used in PCR. The repertoire was sequenced with immunoSEQ multiplex PCR; TCRdb's copy has only in-frame clones and lacks some. Among around 170,000 clones listed, about 72% were seen once. The data stem from a study of cytomegalovirus exposure and HLA in healthy donors. J was trimmed by 5 bases and V by 10 bases; bases with no gene match: 6. Germline CDR1 and CDR2: SEHNR and FQNEAQ (reference sequence). The CDR3 length is 13 residues. General study findings and limits: The records held CMV serostatus as the only immune exposure information.

Sequencing was performed on PBMCs. This clonotype was obtained from a girl aged 5 to 17 in good health and CMV-seronegative. V is TRBV7-9 and J is TRBJ1-4, with 8 bases aligning to TRBD1. For the CDR3, the DNA is TGTGCCACCGCTCGACAGGGGAATGAAAAACTGTTTTTT. Amino acid sequence: CATARQGNEKLFF.